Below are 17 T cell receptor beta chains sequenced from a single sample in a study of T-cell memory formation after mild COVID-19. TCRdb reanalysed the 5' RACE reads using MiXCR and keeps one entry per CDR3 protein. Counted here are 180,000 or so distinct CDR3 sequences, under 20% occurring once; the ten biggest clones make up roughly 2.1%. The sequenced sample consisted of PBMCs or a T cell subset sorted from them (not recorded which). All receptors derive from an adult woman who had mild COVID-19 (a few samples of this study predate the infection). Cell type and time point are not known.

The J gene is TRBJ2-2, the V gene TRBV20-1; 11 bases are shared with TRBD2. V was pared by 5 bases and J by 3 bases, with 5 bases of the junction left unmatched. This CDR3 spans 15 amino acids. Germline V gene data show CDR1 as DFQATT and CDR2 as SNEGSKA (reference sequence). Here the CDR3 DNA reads TGCAGTGCTGTAACTAGCGGGGGAGACACCGGGGAGCTGTTTTTT. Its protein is CSAVTSGGDTGELFF.

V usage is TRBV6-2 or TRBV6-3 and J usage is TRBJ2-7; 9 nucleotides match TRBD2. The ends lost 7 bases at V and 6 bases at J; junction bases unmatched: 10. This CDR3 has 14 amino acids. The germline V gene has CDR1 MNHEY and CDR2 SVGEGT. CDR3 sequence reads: CASTLAGVFLEQYF. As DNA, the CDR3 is TGTGCCAGCACCTTAGCGGGAGTGTTTCTCGAGCAGTACTTC.

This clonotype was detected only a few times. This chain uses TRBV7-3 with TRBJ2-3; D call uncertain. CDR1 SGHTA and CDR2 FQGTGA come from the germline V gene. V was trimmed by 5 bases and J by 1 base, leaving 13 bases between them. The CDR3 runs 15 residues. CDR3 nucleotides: TGTGCCAGCAGCCTCTACAACACCCGCACAGATACGCAGTATTTT. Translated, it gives CASSLYNTRTDTQYF.

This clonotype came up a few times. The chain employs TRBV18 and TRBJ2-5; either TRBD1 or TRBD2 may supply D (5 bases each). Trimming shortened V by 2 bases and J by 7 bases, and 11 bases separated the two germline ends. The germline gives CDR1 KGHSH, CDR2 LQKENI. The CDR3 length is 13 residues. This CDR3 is CASSPDGGGTQYF. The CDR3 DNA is TGTGCCAGCTCACCAGACGGTGGGGGGACCCAGTACTTC.

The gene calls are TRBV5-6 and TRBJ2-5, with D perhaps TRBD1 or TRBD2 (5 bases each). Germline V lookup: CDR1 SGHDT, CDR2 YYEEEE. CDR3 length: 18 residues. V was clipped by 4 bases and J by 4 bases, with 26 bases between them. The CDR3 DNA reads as TGTGCCAGCAGCCAAGGTGGGACCTCAGGGACCCTTGGAGAGACCCAGTACTTC. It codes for CASSQGGTSGTLGETQYF.

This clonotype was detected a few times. CDR3 bases: TGTGCCACCAGCAGAGATCGGGGGGGTGAGCAGTTCTTC. Encoded protein: CATSRDRGGEQFF. The chain joins TRBV15 to TRBJ2-1, with TRBD2 matching over 8 bases. This CDR3 is built from 13 residues. The V gene's germline CDR1 is LNHNV and CDR2 YYDKDF (reference sequence). Unmatched junction bases numbered 1, after V lost 0 bases and J lost 9 bases.

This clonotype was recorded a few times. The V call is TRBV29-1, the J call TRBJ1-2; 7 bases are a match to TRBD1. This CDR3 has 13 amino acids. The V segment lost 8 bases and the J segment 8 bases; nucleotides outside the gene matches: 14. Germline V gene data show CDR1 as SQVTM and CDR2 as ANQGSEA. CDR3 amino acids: CSFRGEGARGYTF. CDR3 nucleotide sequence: TGCAGCTTCCGGGGCGAGGGGGCGCGCGGCTACACCTTC.

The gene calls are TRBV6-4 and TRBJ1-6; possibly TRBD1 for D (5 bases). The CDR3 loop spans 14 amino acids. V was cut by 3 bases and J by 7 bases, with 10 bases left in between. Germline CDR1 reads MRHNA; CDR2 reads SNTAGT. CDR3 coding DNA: TGTGCCAGCAGTGATCAGGGTCCCAATTCACCCCTCCACTTT. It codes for CASSDQGPNSPLHF.

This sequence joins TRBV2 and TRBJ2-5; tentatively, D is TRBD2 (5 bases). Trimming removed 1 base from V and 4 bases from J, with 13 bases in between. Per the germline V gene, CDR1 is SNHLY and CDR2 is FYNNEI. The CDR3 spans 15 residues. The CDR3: CASSEGLARGETQYF. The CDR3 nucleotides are TGTGCCAGCAGTGAAGGGCTAGCACGAGGAGAGACCCAGTACTTC.

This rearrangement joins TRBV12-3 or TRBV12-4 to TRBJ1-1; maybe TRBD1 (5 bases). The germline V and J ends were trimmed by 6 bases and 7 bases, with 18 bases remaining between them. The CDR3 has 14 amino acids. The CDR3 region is CASRLTGRTFEAFF. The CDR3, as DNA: TGTGCCAGCAGACTCACGGGACGGACCTTTGAAGCTTTCTTT.

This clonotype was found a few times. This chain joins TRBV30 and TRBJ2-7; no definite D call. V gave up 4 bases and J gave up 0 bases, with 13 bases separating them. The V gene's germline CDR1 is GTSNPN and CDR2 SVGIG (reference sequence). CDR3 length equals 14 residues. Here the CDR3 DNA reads TGTGCCTGGACGTCAGGATCAAACTCCTACGAGCAGTACTTC. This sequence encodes CAWTSGSNSYEQYF. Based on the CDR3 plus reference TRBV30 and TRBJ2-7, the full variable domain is SQTIHQWPATLVQPVGSPLSLECTVEGTSNPNLYWYRQAAGRGLQLLFYSVGIGQISSEVPQNLSASRPQDRQFILSSKKLLLSDSGFYLCAWTSGSNSYEQYFGPGTRLTVT.

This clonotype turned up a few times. The CDR3: CASSPRTSGRGETQYF. The CDR3 DNA is TGTGCCAGCAGCCCGAGGACTAGCGGGAGGGGAGAGACCCAGTACTTC. The chain has TRBV7-2 and TRBJ2-5, with 15 positions matching TRBD2. Germline V gene sequence: CDR1 SGHTA, CDR2 FQGNSA. V lost 5 bases, J lost 4 bases, and 5 bases stayed unmatched. The CDR3 loop spans 16 amino acids. Looking up the rest from reference TRBV7-2 and TRBJ2-5 gives the full variable domain: GAGVSQSPSNKVTEKGKDVELRCDPISGHTALYWYRQSLGQGLEFLIYFQGNSAPDKSGLPSDRFSAERTGGSVSTLTIQRTQQEDSAVYLCASSPRTSGRGETQYFGPGTRLLVL.

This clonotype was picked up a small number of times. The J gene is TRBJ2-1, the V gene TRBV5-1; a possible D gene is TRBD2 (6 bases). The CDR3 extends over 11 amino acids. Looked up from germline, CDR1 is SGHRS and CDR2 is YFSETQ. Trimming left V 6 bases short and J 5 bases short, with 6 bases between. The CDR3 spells CASTSDNEQFF. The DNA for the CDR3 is TGCGCCAGCACTAGCGACAATGAGCAGTTCTTC. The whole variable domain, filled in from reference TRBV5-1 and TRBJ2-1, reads KAGVTQTPRYLIKTRGQQVTLSCSPISGHRSVSWYQQTPGQGLQFLFEYFSETQRNKGNFPGRFSGRQFSNSRSEMNVSTLELGDSALYLCASTSDNEQFFGPGTRLTVL.

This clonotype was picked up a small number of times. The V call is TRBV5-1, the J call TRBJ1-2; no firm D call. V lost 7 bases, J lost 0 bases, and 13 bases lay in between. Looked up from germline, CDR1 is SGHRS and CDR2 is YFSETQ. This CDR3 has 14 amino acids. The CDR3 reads CASRALGSNYGYTF. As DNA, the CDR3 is TGCGCCAGCCGGGCCTTAGGGTCTAACTATGGCTACACCTTC.

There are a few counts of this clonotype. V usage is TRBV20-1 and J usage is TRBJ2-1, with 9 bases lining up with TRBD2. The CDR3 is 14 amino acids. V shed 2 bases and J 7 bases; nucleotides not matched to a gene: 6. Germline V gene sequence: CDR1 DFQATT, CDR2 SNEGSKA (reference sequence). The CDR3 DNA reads TGCAGTGCTAGACTAGCGGGAATGGGTAATGAGCAGTTCTTC. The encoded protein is CSARLAGMGNEQFF.

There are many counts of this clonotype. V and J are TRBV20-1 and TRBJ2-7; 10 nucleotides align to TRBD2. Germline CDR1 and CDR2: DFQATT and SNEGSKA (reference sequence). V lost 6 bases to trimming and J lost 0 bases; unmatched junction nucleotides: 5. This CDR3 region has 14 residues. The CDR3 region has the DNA TGCAGTGCGAGAAGCGGGAGGGTCTCCTACGAGCAGTACTTC. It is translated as CSARSGRVSYEQYF.

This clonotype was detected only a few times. Here the CDR3 reads CATSRVRDEQFF. CDR3 DNA sequence: TGTGCCACCAGCAGAGTAAGGGATGAGCAGTTCTTC. The chain carries TRBV15 and TRBJ2-1; D ambiguous. Trimming stripped 1 base from V and 8 bases from J, with 6 bases between. In germline, CDR1 is LNHNV, CDR2 YYDKDF (reference sequence). The CDR3 contains 12 residues.